This TCR beta chain was identified during a study of cytomegalovirus exposure and HLA in healthy donors (dated by TCRdb to the late 2010s). Concerning the study at large: An earlier analysis of 587 of the donors reported approximately 290 Gb of sequence data and 100 million to 130 million unique TCR beta sequences from about 179 million T cells. The number of donors typed differed by locus, with 629-630 for A, B, C, DRB1 and DQB1, roughly 520 for DQA1, approximately 580 for DPA1, and over 400 for DPB1. Along with the approximately 650-subject first cohort, a separate validation cohort of around 120 different subjects was used. Donor age, sex, ethnicity and CMV serostatus were compiled together with the repertoire data. The study aimed to test whether signatures of past pathogen exposure could be identified by cataloging public T cell receptors. The T cell repertoires of about 700 subjects were profiled by immunosequencing and related to cytomegalovirus serostatus. Among around 400 genotyped donors of the cohort, an average of around 250,000 unique TCR beta nucleotide sequences was sequenced per donor, of which approximately 19% were non-productive. A later analysis re-analyzed previously published TCR beta repertoires from roughly 630 donors and added high-resolution HLA genotyping to study TCR occurrence patterns. Among the approximately 430 genotyped donors, roughly 80% belonged to the genetic ancestry cluster associated with self-reported Caucasian donors. To predict cytomegalovirus infection status, the study brought together high-throughput TCR immunosequencing, statistical association of individual TCRs with disease status, and machine learning. An early release that covered roughly 600 HLA-typed donors contained around 300 gigabases of sequencing data and tens of millions of unique TCR sequences. Genome-wide SNP genotypes for about 65% of the roughly 700 donors were used in a later genetic analysis, which treated that subset as a discovery cohort. Every repertoire in the discovery cohort had been generated on one and the same sequencing platform. Roughly five DR-DQ haplotypes were handled as single units for association and clustering because linkage in the cohort was strong. Class I and class II HLA loci were covered by the typing at four-digit resolution. In an earlier analysis of roughly 540 of the donors, high-throughput TCR beta sequencing was used to judge whether each TCR beta V gene segment behaved as functional or pseudogenic. Rather than using new phenotypic data, the later analysis identified candidate immune exposures from TCR beta sequences and from how often those sequences occurred across donors.

The investigation overall reported the following: A further reported finding was that TCR beta sequences accurately predicted the HLA-A and HLA-B alleles for most subjects in the first cohort. The authors suggested that the approach could potentially be extended to other disease states and immunological phenotypes. In a later analysis, HLA-associated TCR beta chains showed more clonal expansion and lower generation probabilities than non-associated chains that were equally common. Some IMGT-functional V segments, including TRBV6-2 and TRBV6-3, could not be told apart with the 87-base-pair reads, so those segments were excluded. Linkage disequilibrium might explain the correlated functional status among segregating V segments, but an unknown experimental factor could not be ruled out. Most CMV-associated TCR beta chains appeared to be HLA-restricted in a later analysis, and the HLA associations seemed to be driven largely by CMV exposure. V-gene and J-gene trimming of TCR beta chains was associated with a missense DCLRE1C variant in a later genetic analysis, and the association was replicated in an independent cohort. A few of the identified cytomegalovirus-associated TCR beta chains were confirmed in vitro to be specific for cytomegalovirus antigens. In an earlier analysis of approximately 600 of the donors, most TCR beta V segments were observed in productive rearrangements about 87% or about 30% of the time, broadly matching IMGT annotations. Because HLA typing was missing for some donors at each locus, association tests included only the typed subset. This cohort had only TCR beta chains sequenced, and the lack of alpha or paired-chain data limited which features could be detected. A later genetic analysis reported fewer N-insertions in productive TCRs among donors in an Asian-associated ancestry cluster than the roughly 700-donor mean. In both the original and validation cohorts, the classifier was reported to diagnose cytomegalovirus status with high specificity and sensitivity. Sequencing depth was assumed to be roughly uniform across donors in the presence/absence analyses, though that assumption may not hold. The sequencing pipeline was judged likely to have produced a cluster of highly shared sequence variants as a technical artifact. Specific HLA alleles were associated with about 17,000 TCR beta sequences at a false discovery rate of 0.05 in a later analysis. A later analysis found that TCR association rates varied across HLA loci, with DRB1 alleles showing the most associated TCRs and HLA-C alleles the fewest. Because counts were too low, about 17 rarely observed V segments, including chromosome 9 orphons, were excluded from the earlier analysis of roughly 580 of the donors. When HLA alleles, especially DR and DQ, strongly co-occurred, attributing TCR associations to individual alleles was difficult. A total of 150 to 200 TCR beta chains were listed by the study as associated with cytomegalovirus. Across donors, most TCR sequences were observed very rarely, whereas some public TCRs were present in many individuals. CMV serostatus was the only immune exposure information available for the cohort. According to a later analysis, parvovirus B19, influenza, CMV and Epstein-Barr virus appeared linked to several top co-occurrence clusters.

Taken from cysteine to phenylalanine, the CDR3 has 14 residues. Just the 42-base CDR3 DNA is kept, in frame starting at base 1. Deletion took 2 bases off V and 7 bases off J, with a span of 15 bases between the germline ends. The germline V gene supplies CDR1 MDHEN and CDR2 SYDVKM. The cohort comprised hundreds of healthy bone marrow donors. Cohort members were all nominally healthy when sampled, although unrecorded immune exposures were likely present. The donor tested CMV seropositive, placing the donor among the 289 seropositive members of the cohort. Every donor gave a peripheral blood sample, and the peripheral blood mononuclear cells from that sample were used for TCR beta sequencing. Genomic DNA extraction from the blood cell samples was performed with the Qiagen DNeasy Blood Extraction Kit. Turning to this clone: This clone's antigen is unknown. Base qualities were left out, and no much larger clone turns up one base away.

Library method: the immunoSEQ multiplex PCR assay. For the multiplex PCR, a mixture combining 60 forward primers for TCR Vbeta segments and 13 reverse primers for TCR Jbeta segments was used. A multiplex PCR assay on genomic DNA amplified the CDR3 region of rearranged TCR beta genes. The amplified TCR beta libraries were sequenced on the Illumina HiSeq System as 87-base-pair reads. The source study handled its data this way. In a later analysis, some 80 million unique TCR beta chains were counted across the 666 repertoires, and roughly 11 million of these chains were shared by at least two donors. To remove PCR and sequencing errors, raw reads were error-corrected and collapsed into unique sequences using a nearest-neighbor algorithm that merged closely related sequences. V, D and J gene segments were assigned by aligning CDR3 sequences to IMGT reference sequences. For a sequence to be retained, a match of at least six nucleotides to both a V gene segment and a J gene segment was required. Rearrangements were called productive when the CDR3 lacked stop codons and stayed in frame with V and J; all others were non-productive. CDR3 was defined by IMGT convention, running from the second conserved V-encoded cysteine to the conserved J-encoded phenylalanine. Sequences without an unambiguous match to a single V gene segment were excluded from the earlier analysis of about 600 of the donors. In an earlier analysis of a few hundred of the donors, V segments were called functional above 56.7% productive rearrangements and were called segregating when the between-donor standard deviation exceeded 5%. To diagnose cytomegalovirus status from the catalog of TCR beta chain sequences, a statistical classification framework was built. In a later analysis, V and J genes were assigned by comparing TCR nucleotide sequences against IMGT/GENE-DB human TR gene sequences. A later analysis assigned CDR3 sequences and most-parsimonious VDJ recombination scenarios with the TCRdist pipeline. In a later analysis, every TCR beta chain was defined by the combination of its CDR3 amino acid sequence and its V-gene family, and reads without a unique V-gene family were dropped. As a way to deal with suspected cross-contamination and a sequencing artifact, a later analysis dropped under 600 nucleotide sequences that were highly shared and had low generation probability. For each public chain, a later analysis derived a clonal expansion index from normalized ranks of inferred template counts within each repertoire. In a later analysis, generation probabilities were computed using a VDJ recombination model fitted to out-of-frame rearrangements, and the results were checked against IGoR. A later analysis scored TCR-TCR, TCR-HLA and TCR-CMV co-occurrence with hypergeometric tests, applying a repertoire-size bias correction to TCR pairs. To estimate false discovery rates, a later analysis permuted the HLA or CMV assignments 20 times. In a later analysis, co-occurring TCRs were grouped with DBSCAN, and TCRdist sequence similarity was added when clustering was performed within HLA-allele-positive subsets. Repertoires with fewer than 30,000 or more than 120,000 public chains, plus five repertoires with anomalous nucleotide sharing, were excluded from co-occurrence clustering. TCRdb retrieved this table from immuneACCESS and kept in-frame rearrangements only. Not all clones are present; in checked studies, unresolved V genes account for under half, and no reason is known for the remainder. V and J calls and clone size are those listed in that table; D and trimming were worked out from the DNA. The sample table contains approximately 210,000 clones; only one count was recorded for over 80% of them. The top ten clones comprise around 6% of the sample.

Source material: PBMCs. This TCR was recovered from a man aged 35-49 years in good health and CMV-seropositive. The chain was built from TRBV28 and TRBJ2-7; a tentative D match to TRBD1 spans 7 bases. The DNA sequence is TGTGCCAGCAGTTTAAGGGGCAGGGGGGATGAGCAGTACTTC. The translation is CASSLRGRGDEQYF. When the CDR3 is completed using the reference TRBV28 and TRBJ2-7 genes on either side, the full variable domain is DVKVTQSSRYLVKRTGEKVFLECVQDMDHENMFWYRQDPGLGLRLIYFSYDVKMKEKGDIPEGYSVSREKKERFSLILESASTNQTSMYLCASSLRGRGDEQYFGPGTRLTVT.